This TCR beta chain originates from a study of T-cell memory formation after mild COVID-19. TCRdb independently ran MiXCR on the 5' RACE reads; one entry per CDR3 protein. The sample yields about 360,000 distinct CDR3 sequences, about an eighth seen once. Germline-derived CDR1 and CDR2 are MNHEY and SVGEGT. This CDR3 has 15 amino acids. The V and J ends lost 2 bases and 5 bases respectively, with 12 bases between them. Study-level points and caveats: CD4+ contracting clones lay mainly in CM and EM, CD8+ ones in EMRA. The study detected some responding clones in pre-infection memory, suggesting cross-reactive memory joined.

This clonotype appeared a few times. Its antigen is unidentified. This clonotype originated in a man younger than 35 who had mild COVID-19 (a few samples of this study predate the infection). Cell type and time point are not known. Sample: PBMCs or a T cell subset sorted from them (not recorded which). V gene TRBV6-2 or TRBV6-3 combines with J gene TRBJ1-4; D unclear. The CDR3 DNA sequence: TGTGCCAGCAGTTACCGACGGGTGGCAAATGAAAAACTGTTTTTT. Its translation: CASSYRRVANEKLFF.